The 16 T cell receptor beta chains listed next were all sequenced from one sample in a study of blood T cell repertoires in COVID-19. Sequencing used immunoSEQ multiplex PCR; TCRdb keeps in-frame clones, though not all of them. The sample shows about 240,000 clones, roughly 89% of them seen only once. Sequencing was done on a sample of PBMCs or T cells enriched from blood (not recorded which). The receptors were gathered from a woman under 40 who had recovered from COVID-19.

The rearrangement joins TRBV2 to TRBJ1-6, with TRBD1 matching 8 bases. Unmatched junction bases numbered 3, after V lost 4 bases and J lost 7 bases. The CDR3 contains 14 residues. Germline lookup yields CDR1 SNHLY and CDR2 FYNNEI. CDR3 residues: CASSGQGTNSPLHF. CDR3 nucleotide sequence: TGTGCCAGCAGTGGACAGGGGACAAATTCACCCCTCCACTTT. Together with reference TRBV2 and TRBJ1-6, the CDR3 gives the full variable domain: EPEVTQTPSHQVTQMGQEVILRCVPISNHLYFYWYRQILGQKVEFLVSFYNNEISEKSEIFDDQFSVERPDGSNFTLKIRSTKLEDSAMYFCASSGQGTNSPLHFGNGTRLTVT.

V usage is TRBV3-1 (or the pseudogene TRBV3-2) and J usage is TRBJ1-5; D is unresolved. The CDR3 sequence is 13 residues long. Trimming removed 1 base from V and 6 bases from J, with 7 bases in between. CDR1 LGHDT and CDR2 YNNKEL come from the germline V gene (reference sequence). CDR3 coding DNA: TGTGCCAGCAGCCAAGTTACTGGTCAGCCCCAGCATTTT. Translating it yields CASSQVTGQPQHF.

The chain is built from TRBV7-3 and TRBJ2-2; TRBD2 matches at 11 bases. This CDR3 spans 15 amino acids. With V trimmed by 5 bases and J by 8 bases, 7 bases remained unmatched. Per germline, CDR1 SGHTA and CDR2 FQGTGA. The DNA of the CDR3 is TGTGCCAGCAGCCCCGGGACTAGCGGTCTAGGGGAGCTGTTTTTT. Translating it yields CASSPGTSGLGELFF. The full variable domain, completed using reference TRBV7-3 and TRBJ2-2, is GAGVSQTPSNKVTEKGKYVELRCDPISGHTALYWYRQSLGQGPEFLIYFQGTGAADDSGLPNDRFFAVRPEGSVSTLKIQRTERGDSAVYLCASSPGTSGLGELFFGEGSRLTVL.

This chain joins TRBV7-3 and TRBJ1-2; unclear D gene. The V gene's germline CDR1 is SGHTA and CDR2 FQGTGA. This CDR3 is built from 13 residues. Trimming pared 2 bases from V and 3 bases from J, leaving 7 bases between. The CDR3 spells CASSLGGYYGYTF. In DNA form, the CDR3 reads TGTGCCAGCAGCTTAGGCGGGTACTATGGCTACACCTTC.

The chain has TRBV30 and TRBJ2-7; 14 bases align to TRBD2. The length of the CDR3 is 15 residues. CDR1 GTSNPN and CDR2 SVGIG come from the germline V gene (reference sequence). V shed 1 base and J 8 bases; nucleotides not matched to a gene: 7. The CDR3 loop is CAWSAGTSGRKKQYF. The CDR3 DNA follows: TGTGCCTGGAGTGCCGGGACTAGCGGGAGAAAAAAGCAGTACTTC. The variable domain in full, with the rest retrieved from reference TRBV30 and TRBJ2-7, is SQTIHQWPATLVQPVGSPLSLECTVEGTSNPNLYWYRQAAGRGLQLLFYSVGIGQISSEVPQNLSASRPQDRQFILSSKKLLLSDSGFYLCAWSAGTSGRKKQYFGPGTRLTVT.

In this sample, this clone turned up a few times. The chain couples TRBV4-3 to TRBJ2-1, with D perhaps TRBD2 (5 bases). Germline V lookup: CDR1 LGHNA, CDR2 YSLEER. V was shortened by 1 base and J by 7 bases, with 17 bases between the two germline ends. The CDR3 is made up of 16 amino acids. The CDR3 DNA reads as TGCGCCAGCAGCCAAGGGGTGGTCGGGATCGGTAATGAGCAGTTCTTC. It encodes CASSQGVVGIGNEQFF.

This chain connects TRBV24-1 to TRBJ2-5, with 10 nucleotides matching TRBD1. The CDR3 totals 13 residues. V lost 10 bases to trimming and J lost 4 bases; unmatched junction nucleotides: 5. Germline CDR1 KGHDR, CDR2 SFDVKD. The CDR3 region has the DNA TGTGCCACAGGACAGGGGGTGGGAGAGACCCAGTACTTC. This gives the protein CATGQGVGETQYF.

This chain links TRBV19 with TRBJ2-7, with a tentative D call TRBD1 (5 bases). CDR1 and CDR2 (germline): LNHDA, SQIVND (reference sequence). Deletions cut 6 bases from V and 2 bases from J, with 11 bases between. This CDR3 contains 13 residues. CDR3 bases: TGTGCCAGTAGATCCAGGGATACCTACGAGCAGTACTTC. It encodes CASRSRDTYEQYF.

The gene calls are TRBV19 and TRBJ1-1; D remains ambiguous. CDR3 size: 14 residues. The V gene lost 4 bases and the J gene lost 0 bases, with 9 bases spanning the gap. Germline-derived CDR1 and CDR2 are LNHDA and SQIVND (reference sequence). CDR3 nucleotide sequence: TGTGCCAGTAGTACCCCCGGGGTGAACACTGAAGCTTTCTTT. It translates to CASSTPGVNTEAFF.

The CDR3 bases are TGTGCCAGCAGCTTAGGGGGTGCGGGAGGAGGAGAGACCCAGTACTTC. Translation gives CASSLGGAGGGETQYF. The rearrangement uses TRBV7-2 and TRBJ2-5; TRBD2 matches 8 bases. V shed 1 base and J 4 bases; nucleotides not matched to a gene: 8. There are 16 residues in the CDR3. From germline, CDR1 is SGHTA and CDR2 FQGNSA.

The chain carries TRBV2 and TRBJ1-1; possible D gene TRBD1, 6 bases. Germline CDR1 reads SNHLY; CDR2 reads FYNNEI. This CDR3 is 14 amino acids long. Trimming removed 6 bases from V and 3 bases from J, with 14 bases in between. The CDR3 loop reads CASRVQGVDTEAFF. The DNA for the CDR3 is TGTGCCAGCAGAGTACAGGGAGTGGACACTGAAGCTTTCTTT.

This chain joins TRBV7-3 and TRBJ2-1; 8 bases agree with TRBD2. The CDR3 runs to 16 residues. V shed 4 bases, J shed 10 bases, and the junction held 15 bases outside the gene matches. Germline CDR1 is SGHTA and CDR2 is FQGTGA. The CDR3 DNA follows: TGTGCCAGCAGCTCGAGCGGGACTAGTCTGATAAACGAGCAGTTCTTC. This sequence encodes CASSSSGTSLINEQFF.

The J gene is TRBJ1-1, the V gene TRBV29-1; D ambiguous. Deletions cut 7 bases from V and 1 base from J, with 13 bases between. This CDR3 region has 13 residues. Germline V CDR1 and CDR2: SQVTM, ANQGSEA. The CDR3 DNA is TGCAGCGGGAGTCCTCAGAGGAACACTGAAGCTTTCTTT. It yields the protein CSGSPQRNTEAFF.

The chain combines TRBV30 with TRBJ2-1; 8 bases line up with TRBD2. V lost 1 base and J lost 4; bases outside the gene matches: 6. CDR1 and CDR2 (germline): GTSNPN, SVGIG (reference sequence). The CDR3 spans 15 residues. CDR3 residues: CAWSGLGLVYNEQFF. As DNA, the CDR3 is TGTGCCTGGAGTGGACTGGGACTAGTTTACAATGAGCAGTTCTTC.

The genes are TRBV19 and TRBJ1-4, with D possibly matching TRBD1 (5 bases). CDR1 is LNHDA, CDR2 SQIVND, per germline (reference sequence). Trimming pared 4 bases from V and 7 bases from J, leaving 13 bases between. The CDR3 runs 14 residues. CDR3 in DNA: TGTGCCAGTAGTACCAGGGTATCGAGTGAAAAACTGTTTTTT. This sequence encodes CASSTRVSSEKLFF.

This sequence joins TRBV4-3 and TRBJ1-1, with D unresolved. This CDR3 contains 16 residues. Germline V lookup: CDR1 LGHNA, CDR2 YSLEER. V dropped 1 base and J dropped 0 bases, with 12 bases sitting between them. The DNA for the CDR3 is TGCGCCAGCAGCCAAGGTTCAGCGAATTTGAACACTGAAGCTTTCTTT. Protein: CASSQGSANLNTEAFF.